The 11 T cell receptor beta chains listed next were all sequenced from one sample in a study of response to subunit inactivated influenza vaccine. TCRdb processed the RT-PCR reads anew with MiXCR; each CDR3 protein has one entry. The table lists 500,000 to 600,000 distinct CDR3 sequences, approximately 16% of them singletons, with 3% in the top ten. The sample in question was CD4+ T cells sorted from PBMCs, obtained about 24 months after vaccination. All receptors derive from a man aged 45 to 75 who received an inactivated influenza vaccine.

This clonotype has a count of ten or more. CDR3 sequence reads: CSAAPKSLAGVITETQYF. DNA of the CDR3: TGCAGTGCCGCCCCAAAATCCCTAGCGGGGGTTATTACGGAGACCCAGTACTTC. The rearrangement joins TRBV20-1 to TRBJ2-5; 10 bases agree with TRBD2. V was pared by 6 bases and J by 5 bases, with 21 bases of the junction left unmatched. Germline CDR1 is DFQATT and CDR2 is SNEGSKA (reference sequence). This CDR3 has 18 amino acids.

This clonotype was recorded many times. The chain recombines TRBV12-3 or TRBV12-4 with TRBJ2-7, with D hard to call. Trimming pared 5 bases from V and 4 bases from J, leaving 9 bases between. The CDR3 is 12 amino acids. This chain's CDR3 is CASSPVLYEQYF. DNA for the CDR3: TGTGCCAGCAGTCCCGTGTTGTACGAGCAGTACTTC.

The V and J genes are TRBV20-1 and TRBJ2-5; D perhaps matches TRBD1 (5 bases). Germline CDR1 and CDR2: DFQATT and SNEGSKA (reference sequence). The CDR3 length is 14 residues. V shed 6 bases and J shed 1 base, with 15 bases lying between them. CDR3 sequence (DNA): TGCAGTGCCGCCGTTGGGGCCCTCCAAGAGACCCAGTACTTC. It yields the protein CSAAVGALQETQYF.

This clonotype was found a few times. The rearrangement links TRBV18 to TRBJ2-1, with 7 bases that match TRBD1. Germline CDR1 and CDR2: KGHSH and LQKENI. The CDR3 loop spans 13 amino acids. V shed 6 bases and J 10 bases; nucleotides not matched to a gene: 9. The CDR3 coding sequence is TGTGCCAGCTCGGCGGACAGGTTGGACGAGCAGTTCTTC. Its translation: CASSADRLDEQFF.

The chain employs TRBV12-3 or TRBV12-4 and TRBJ1-5; D is possibly TRBD1 (5 bases). The V end was cut by 6 bases, the J end by 4 bases, with 13 bases between. This CDR3 has 14 residues. Here the CDR3 reads CASSYTGGNQPQHF. DNA for the CDR3: TGTGCCAGCAGCTACACCGGGGGGAATCAGCCCCAGCATTTT.

The chain uses TRBV18 and TRBJ2-5, with D unclear. Trimming shortened V by 4 bases and J by 2 bases, and 8 bases separated the two germline ends. The CDR3 runs 13 residues. Germline CDR1 is KGHSH and CDR2 is LQKENI. This CDR3 is CASSRSVQETQYF. The DNA of the CDR3 is TGTGCCAGCTCACGCTCGGTGCAAGAGACCCAGTACTTC. Variable domain in full (rest from reference TRBV18 and TRBJ2-5): NAGVMQNPRHLVRRRGQEARLRCSPMKGHSHVYWYRQLPEEGLKFMVYLQKENIIDESGMPKERFSAEFPKEGPSILRIQQVVRGDSAAYFCASSRSVQETQYFGPGTRLLVL.

The chain joins TRBV10-3 to TRBJ2-7; 7 positions agree with TRBD1. Germline CDR1 and CDR2: ENHRY and SYGVKD. The CDR3 runs 15 residues. The junction had 8 bases not matched to a gene; V was cut back by 4 bases and J by 2 bases. CDR3 sequence: CAISAGTADAYEQYF. CDR3 coding DNA: TGTGCCATCAGTGCCGGGACAGCTGACGCCTACGAGCAGTACTTC.

This clonotype showed up just a few times. This chain joins TRBV14 and TRBJ2-1, with D hard to call. This CDR3 is built from 13 residues. CDR1 SGHDN and CDR2 FVKESK come from the germline V gene. V lost 2 bases to trimming and J lost 9 bases, with 11 bases between them. Written as DNA, the CDR3 is TGTGCCAGCAGCCAAAACCGTCGTGGTGAGCAGTTCTTC. Encoded protein: CASSQNRRGEQFF.

There are many counts of this clonotype. V and J are TRBV5-1 and TRBJ1-4; 9 nucleotides agree with TRBD1. CDR1 SGHRS and CDR2 YFSETQ come from the germline V gene. The CDR3 is 15 residues long. The trim removed 4 bases at V and 3 bases at J, leaving 4 bases unmatched. The DNA of the CDR3 is TGCGCCAGCAGCGAACAGGGGGCGGCTAATGAAAAACTGTTTTTT. Residues: CASSEQGAANEKLFF.

The chain combines TRBV20-1 with TRBJ2-7; D is unclear. In germline, CDR1 is DFQATT, CDR2 SNEGSKA (reference sequence). The ends were cut back, 3 bases at V and 0 bases at J, with 9 bases in the middle. The CDR3 runs 13 residues. The chain's CDR3 is CSASSLVSYEQYF. The CDR3 nucleotides read TGCAGTGCTAGCTCCCTGGTCTCCTACGAGCAGTACTTC.

Ten or more counts support this clonotype. The rearrangement links TRBV20-1 to TRBJ2-1; 9 nucleotides match TRBD1. The CDR3 has 13 amino acids. CDR1 and CDR2 from the germline V gene are DFQATT and SNEGSKA (reference sequence). J was trimmed by 9 bases and V by 5 bases; bases with no gene match: 8. CDR3 amino acids: CSARGQGFAEQFF. CDR3 bases: TGCAGTGCTCGGGGACAGGGTTTCGCTGAGCAGTTCTTC.